Listed below are T cell receptor beta chains from one sample, sequenced in a study of shared clonotypes between healthy human individuals. Sequenced by immunoSEQ multiplex PCR; TCRdb stores in-frame clones only, minus some. Of some 2.1 million clones in the sample, around 95% are singletons; the top ten hold 0.13%. Input material: naive CD4+ T cells sorted from blood. The receptors were sampled from a man between 18 and 35 years old in good health. The CDR3 runs from the conserved cysteine through the conserved F or W. A D gene is named only where the DNA matches it firmly.

TRBJ1-1,TRBV28,-,TGTGCCAGCAGTTTATTAAGGATGAACACTGAAGCTTTCTTT,CASSLLRMNTEAFF
TRBJ2-3,TRBV19,-,TGTGCCAGTAGTATTGGGAATACGCAGTATTTT,CASSIGNTQYF
TRBJ2-1,TRBV23-1,-,TGCGCCAGCAGTCAATGCTTACAGGGTAGAGCCCGCTTTTATAACAATGAGCAGTTCTTC,CASSQCLQGRARFYNNEQFF
TRBJ2-6,TRBV5-1,-,TGCGCCAGCAGCTTGGACAGCCCCGCGAGCTCTGGGGCCAACGTCCTGACTTTC,CASSLDSPASSGANVLTF
TRBJ1-6,TRBV2,TRBD1,TGTGCCAGTGGGACAGATAGCTCCTATAATTCACCCCTCCACTTT,CASGTDSSYNSPLHF
TRBJ1-5,TRBV2,-,TGTGCCAGCAGTGAGGCCAATCAGCCCCAGCATTTT,CASSEANQPQHF
TRBJ2-7,TRBV6-1,TRBD2,TGTGCCAGCAGCCTTGTTAGCGGGAGCTCCTACGAGCAGTACTTC,CASSLVSGSSYEQYF
TRBJ2-5,TRBV5-1,TRBD2,TGCGCCAGCAGCCCGTCCGGGCGGGAGGGGGAGACCCAGTACTTC,CASSPSGREGETQYF
TRBJ2-7,TRBV2,TRBD1,TGTGCCAGCAAACGGGACAGGGTTGCCGGCGAGCAGTACTTC,CASKRDRVAGEQYF
TRBJ2-1,TRBV9,TRBD2,TGTGCCAGCAGCGTAGTGGGGGGGAAGACCTCACACAATGAGCAGTTCTTC,CASSVVGGKTSHNEQFF
TRBJ2-7,TRBV7-9,-,TGTGCCAGCAGCTCCTCAACCTGGGGCCCAGAGACCTACGAGCAGTACTTC,CASSSSTWGPETYEQYF
TRBJ2-2,TRBV2,TRBD1,TGTGCCAGCAGTGCAGGGGGCGCAACCGGGGAGCTGTTTTTT,CASSAGGATGELFF
TRBJ1-2,TRBV15,-,TGTGCCACCAGCAGAGCCCAAGGATTCGGCTACACCTTC,CATSRAQGFGYTF
TRBJ2-7,TRBV19,TRBD1,TGTGCCAGTAGCCGGACAGGGGGAAGGACTTTTTCCTACGAGCAGTACTTC,CASSRTGGRTFSYEQYF
TRBJ2-7,TRBV2,-,TGTGCCAGCAGTTACTCGAGGTTAGCGGACTACGAGCAGTACTTC,CASSYSRLADYEQYF
TRBJ2-2,TRBV11-3,TRBD1,TGTGCCAGCAGCCCCTCCCCAGGGGGCGGTGAGCTGTTTTTT,CASSPSPGGGELFF
TRBJ1-1,TRBV25-1,-,TGTGCCAGCAGTGAATCTGGTTTTCGGCAGGGGAACACTGAAGCTTTCTTT,CASSESGFRQGNTEAFF
TRBJ1-4,TRBV11-2,TRBD1,TGTGCCAGCAGCCCCACTACAGGGGGGGAAAAACTGTTTTTT,CASSPTTGGEKLFF
TRBJ1-2,TRBV25-1,TRBD1,TGTGCCAGCAGTGAATTTGGCGGGGACAGGAGCTATGGCTACACCTTC,CASSEFGGDRSYGYTF
TRBJ1-4,TRBV28,-,TGTGCCAGCCGCAACAGCCTTAATGAAAAACTGTTTTTT,CASRNSLNEKLFF
TRBJ2-5,TRBV10-3,TRBD1,TGTGCCATCAGACTGGGACAGAAAGAGACCCAGTACTTC,CAIRLGQKETQYF
TRBJ1-2,TRBV7-8,-,TGTGCCAGCAGCCCAGCCGGGACAATAGCTGTCTATGGCTACACCTTC,CASSPAGTIAVYGYTF
TRBJ2-3,TRBV6-1,TRBD1,TGTGCCAGCAGTGCCGAGGGACAGGGCACAGATACGCAGTATTTT,CASSAEGQGTDTQYF
TRBJ2-1,TRBV5-1,-,TGCGCCAGCAGCTTGGGGTCCAATGAGCAGTTCTTC,CASSLGSNEQFF
TRBJ1-2,TRBV7-2,-,TGTGCCAGCAGCTTATCGAGGGGGAGAGCTAACTATGGCTACACCTTC,CASSLSRGRANYGYTF
TRBJ2-2,TRBV5-1,-,TGCGCCAGCACCCTAACCTCTACCGGGGAGCTGTTTTTT,CASTLTSTGELFF
TRBJ2-1,TRBV11-2,TRBD2,TGTGCCAGCAGCTTAGAAACGGCTAGCGGGAGAAACGACAATGAGCAGTTCTTC,CASSLETASGRNDNEQFF
TRBJ1-1,TRBV13,-,TGTGCCAGCAGCCCCTTACAGGGATTGAACACTGAAGCTTTCTTT,CASSPLQGLNTEAFF
TRBJ2-6,TRBV19,-,TGTGCCAGTAGCCAGACCTCTGGGGCCAACGTCCTGACTTTC,CASSQTSGANVLTF
TRBJ1-2,TRBV7-9,-,TGTGCCAGCAGTTCCGTGGATGGCTACACCTTC,CASSSVDGYTF
TRBJ1-6,TRBV11-3,TRBD1,TGTGCCAGCAGCCTCGATACAGGGGGAAATTCACCCCTCCACTTT,CASSLDTGGNSPLHF
TRBJ1-1,TRBV4-1,-,TGCGCCAGCAGCCAAGTTGAAGGAGACACTGAAGCTTTCTTT,CASSQVEGDTEAFF